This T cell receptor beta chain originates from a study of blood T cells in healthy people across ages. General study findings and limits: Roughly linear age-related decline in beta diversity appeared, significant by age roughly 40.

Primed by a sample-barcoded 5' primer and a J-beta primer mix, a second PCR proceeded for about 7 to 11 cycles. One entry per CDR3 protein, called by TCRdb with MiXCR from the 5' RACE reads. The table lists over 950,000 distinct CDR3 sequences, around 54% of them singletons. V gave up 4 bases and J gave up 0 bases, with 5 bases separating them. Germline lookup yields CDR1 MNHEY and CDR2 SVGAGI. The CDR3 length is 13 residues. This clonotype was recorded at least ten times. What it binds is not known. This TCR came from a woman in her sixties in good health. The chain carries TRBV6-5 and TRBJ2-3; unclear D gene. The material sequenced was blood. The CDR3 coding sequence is TGTGCCAGCAGTTTTGACAGCACAGATACGCAGTATTTT. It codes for CASSFDSTDTQYF.